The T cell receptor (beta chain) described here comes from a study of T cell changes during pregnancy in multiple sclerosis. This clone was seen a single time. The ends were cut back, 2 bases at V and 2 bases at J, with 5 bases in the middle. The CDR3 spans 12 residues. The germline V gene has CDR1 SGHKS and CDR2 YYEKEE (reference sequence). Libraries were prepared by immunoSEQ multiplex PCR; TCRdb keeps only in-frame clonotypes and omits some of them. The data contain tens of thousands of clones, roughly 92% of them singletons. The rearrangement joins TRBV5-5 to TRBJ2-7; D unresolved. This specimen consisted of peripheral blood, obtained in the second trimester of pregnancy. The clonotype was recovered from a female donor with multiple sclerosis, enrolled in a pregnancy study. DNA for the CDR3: TGTGCCAGCAGCTTACCTACCTACGAGCAGTACTTC. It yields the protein CASSLPTYEQYF.